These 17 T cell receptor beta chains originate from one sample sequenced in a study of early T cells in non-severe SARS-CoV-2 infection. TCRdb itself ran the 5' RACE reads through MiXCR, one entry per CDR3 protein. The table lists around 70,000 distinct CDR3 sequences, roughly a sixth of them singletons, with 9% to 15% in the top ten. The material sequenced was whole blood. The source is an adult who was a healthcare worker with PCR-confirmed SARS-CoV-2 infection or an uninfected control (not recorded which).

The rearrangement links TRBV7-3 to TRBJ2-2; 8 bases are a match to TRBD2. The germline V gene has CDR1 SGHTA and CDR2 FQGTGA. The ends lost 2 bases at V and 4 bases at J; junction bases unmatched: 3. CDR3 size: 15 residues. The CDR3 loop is CASSLEAGVTGELFF. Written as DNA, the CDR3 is TGTGCCAGCAGCTTAGAAGCGGGAGTCACCGGGGAGCTGTTTTTT.

CDR3 protein: CASSSQTRVNTGELFF. Written as DNA, the CDR3 is TGTGCCAGCAGCTCCCAGACTAGGGTGAACACCGGGGAGCTGTTTTTT. The rearrangement uses TRBV7-9 and TRBJ2-2; a weak D match, TRBD2 (6 bases). This CDR3 contains 16 residues. V was cut by 4 bases and J by 1 base, with 13 bases left in between. CDR1 SEHNR and CDR2 FQNEAQ come from the germline V gene (reference sequence).

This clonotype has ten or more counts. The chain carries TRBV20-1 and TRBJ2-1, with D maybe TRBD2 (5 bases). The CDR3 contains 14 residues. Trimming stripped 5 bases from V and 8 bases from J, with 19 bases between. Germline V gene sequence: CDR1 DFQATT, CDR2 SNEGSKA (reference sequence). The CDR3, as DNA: TGCAGTGCTTTAGCGTTCAGGCGGTCGGATGAGCAGTTCTTC. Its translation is CSALAFRRSDEQFF.

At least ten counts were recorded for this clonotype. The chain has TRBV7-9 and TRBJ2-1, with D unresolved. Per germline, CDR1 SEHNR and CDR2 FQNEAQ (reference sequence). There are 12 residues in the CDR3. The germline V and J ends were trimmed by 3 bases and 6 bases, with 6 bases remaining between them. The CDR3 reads CASSFGINEQFF. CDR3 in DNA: TGTGCCAGCAGCTTTGGGATCAATGAGCAGTTCTTC.

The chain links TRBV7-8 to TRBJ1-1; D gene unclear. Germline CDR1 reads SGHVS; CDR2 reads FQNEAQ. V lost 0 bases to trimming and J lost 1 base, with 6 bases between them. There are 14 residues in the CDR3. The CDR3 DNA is TGTGCCAGCAGCTTAGCGAAAAAGAACACTGAAGCTTTCTTT. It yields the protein CASSLAKKNTEAFF.

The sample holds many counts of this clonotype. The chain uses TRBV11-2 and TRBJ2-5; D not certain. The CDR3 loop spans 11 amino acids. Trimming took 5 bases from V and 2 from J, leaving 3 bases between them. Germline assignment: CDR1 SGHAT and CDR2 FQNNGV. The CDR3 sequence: CASSRQETQYF. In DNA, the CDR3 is TGTGCCAGCAGCCGGCAAGAGACCCAGTACTTC.

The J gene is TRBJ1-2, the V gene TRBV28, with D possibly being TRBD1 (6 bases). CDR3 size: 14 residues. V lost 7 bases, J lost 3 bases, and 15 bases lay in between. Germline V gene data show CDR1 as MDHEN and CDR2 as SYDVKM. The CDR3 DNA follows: TGTGCCAGCACAAAGGGGGGGCGCTACTATGGCTACACCTTC. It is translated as CASTKGGRYYGYTF.

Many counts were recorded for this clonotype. The CDR3 loop is CASRIRRQSVNEKLFF. The DNA of the CDR3 is TGTGCCAGCAGGATCAGGAGACAGTCAGTTAATGAAAAACTGTTTTTT. The chain links TRBV28 to TRBJ1-4; perhaps TRBD1 as D (5 bases). Germline CDR1 reads MDHEN; CDR2 reads SYDVKM. With 6 bases removed from V and 4 bases from J, the gap between germline ends came to 18 bases. The CDR3 extends over 16 amino acids. The variable domain in full, completed from reference TRBV28 and TRBJ1-4, reads DVKVTQSSRYLVKRTGEKVFLECVQDMDHENMFWYRQDPGLGLRLIYFSYDVKMKEKGDIPEGYSVSREKKERFSLILESASTNQTSMYLCASRIRRQSVNEKLFFGSGTQLSVL.

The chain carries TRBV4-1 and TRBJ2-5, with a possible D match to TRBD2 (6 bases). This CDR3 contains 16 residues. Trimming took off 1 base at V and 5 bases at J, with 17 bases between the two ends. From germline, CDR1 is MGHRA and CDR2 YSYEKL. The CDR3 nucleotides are TGCGCCAGCAGCCAAGTATCCGGGGCGGGAAGGGAGACCCAGTACTTC. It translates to CASSQVSGAGRETQYF.

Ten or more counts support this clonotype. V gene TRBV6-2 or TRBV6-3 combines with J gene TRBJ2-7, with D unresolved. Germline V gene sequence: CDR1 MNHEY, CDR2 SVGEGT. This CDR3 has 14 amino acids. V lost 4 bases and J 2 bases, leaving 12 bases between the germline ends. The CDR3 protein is CASSSRLATYEQYF. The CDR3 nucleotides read TGTGCCAGCAGTTCCCGACTCGCCACCTACGAGCAGTACTTC.

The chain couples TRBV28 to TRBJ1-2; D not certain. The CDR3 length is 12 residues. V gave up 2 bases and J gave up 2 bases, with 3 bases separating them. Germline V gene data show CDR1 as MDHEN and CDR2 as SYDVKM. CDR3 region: CASSLQNYGYTF. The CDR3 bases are TGTGCCAGCAGTTTACAGAACTATGGCTACACCTTC.

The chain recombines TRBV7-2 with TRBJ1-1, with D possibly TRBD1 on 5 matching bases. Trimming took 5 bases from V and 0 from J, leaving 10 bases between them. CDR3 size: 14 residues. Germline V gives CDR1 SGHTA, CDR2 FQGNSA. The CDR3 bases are TGTGCCAGCAGCACGGTCAGGGTGAACACTGAAGCTTTCTTT. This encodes CASSTVRVNTEAFF. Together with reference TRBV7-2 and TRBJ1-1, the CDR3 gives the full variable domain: GAGVSQSPSNKVTEKGKDVELRCDPISGHTALYWYRQSLGQGLEFLIYFQGNSAPDKSGLPSDRFSAERTGGSVSTLTIQRTQQEDSAVYLCASSTVRVNTEAFFGQGTRLTVV.

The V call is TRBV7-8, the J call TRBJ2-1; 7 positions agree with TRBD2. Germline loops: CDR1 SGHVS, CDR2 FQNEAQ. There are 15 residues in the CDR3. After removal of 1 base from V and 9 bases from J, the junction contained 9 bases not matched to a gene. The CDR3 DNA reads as TGTGCCAGCAGCTTAGACGCCCCTGGGGAGGGTGAGCAGTTCTTC. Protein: CASSLDAPGEGEQFF.

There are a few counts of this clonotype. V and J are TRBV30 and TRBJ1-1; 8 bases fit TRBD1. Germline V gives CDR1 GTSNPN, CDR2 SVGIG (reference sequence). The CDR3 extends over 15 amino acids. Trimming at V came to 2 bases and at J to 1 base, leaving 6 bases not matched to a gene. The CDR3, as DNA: TGTGCCTGGAGTACGGACAGGGACGGGAACACTGAAGCTTTCTTT. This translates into CAWSTDRDGNTEAFF.

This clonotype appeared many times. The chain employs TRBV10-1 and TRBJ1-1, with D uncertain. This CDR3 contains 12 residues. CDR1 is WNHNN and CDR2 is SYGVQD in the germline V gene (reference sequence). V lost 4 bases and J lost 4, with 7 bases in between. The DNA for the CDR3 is TGCGCCAGCAGTGGGGGATCCACTGAAGCTTTCTTT. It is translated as CASSGGSTEAFF.

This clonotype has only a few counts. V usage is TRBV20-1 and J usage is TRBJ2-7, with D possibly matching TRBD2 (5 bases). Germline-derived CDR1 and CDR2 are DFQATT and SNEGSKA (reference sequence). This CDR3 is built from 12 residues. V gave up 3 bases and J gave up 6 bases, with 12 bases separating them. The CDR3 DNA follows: TGCAGTGCTAGCAGGAGGCCCAGCGAGCAGTACTTC. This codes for CSASRRPSEQYF.

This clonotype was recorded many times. The CDR3 region is CASSETGRSNSPLHF. As DNA, the CDR3 is TGTGCCAGCAGCGAGACCGGACGTAGCAATTCACCCCTCCACTTT. V is TRBV7-3 and J is TRBJ1-6; D is undetermined. This CDR3 contains 15 residues. CDR1 and CDR2 (germline): SGHTA, FQGTGA. Trimming left V 5 bases short and J 7 bases short, with 15 bases between.